This T cell receptor beta chain originates from a study of blood T cell repertoires in COVID-19 (dated by TCRdb to 2018 to 2020). Turning to the overall study: The collaborator samples originated in the United States, Italy and Spain and spanned the acute and convalescent phases of COVID-19. HLA class I and class II types, where available, came from metadata supplied by the sample provider rather than from assay-based typing. The repertoires were released in a freely available public database meant as a resource for research on the immune response to SARS-CoV-2. The samples were drawn from two sources: the first 160 participants of the ongoing ImmuneRACE study, and some 1,300 subjects contributed by 6 global collaborators. Sample metadata almost always included a de-identified subject ID, COVID-19 status, age in years and sex. The prospective study material was composed of cDNA or gDNA derived from T cells, B-cell-depleted T cells, or PBMCs. Deeply sampled blood TCRbeta repertoires from subjects exposed to, actively infected with, or recovered from COVID-19 were included in the dataset. Overall study results and their limits: The quantity of clinical and demographic metadata differed by source and by participant and was supplied without curation.

Germline trimming: 5 bases from V, 7 bases from J; junction bases outside gene matches: 8. CDR1 and CDR2 are read off the germline V gene as SGHVS and FQNEAQ. Spanning cysteine to phenylalanine, the CDR3 consists of 15 amino acids. Just CDR3 DNA is preserved here, 45 bases in frame from base 1. TCRbeta CDR3 regions were amplified from genomic DNA using the immunoSEQ Assay, a bias-controlled multiplex PCR. In the authors' own workflow: Within the assay, amplification of reference gene primers was used to estimate how many nucleated cells each sample contained. To quantify the absolute abundance of each unique TCRbeta CDR3 rearrangement, sequence reads were collapsed and filtered. For each sample, productive Simpson clonality was calculated as the square root of Simpson's diversity index across productive rearrangements. TCRdb took over this immuneACCESS table, retaining in-frame rearrangements with V and J assigned. Such tables are incomplete; in checked studies, under half of the missing clones stem from an unresolved V gene, and the remainder is unexplained. Clone size and the V and J calls come from that table; the DNA yielded D and trimming. In this sample the table shows fewer than 350,000 clones, 85% of which occur a single time. 1.5% to 2% of the sample comes from the top ten.

Comment on this clone: It has no known antigen specificity. Base qualities are not recorded, but no much larger clone differs from it by a single base.

Participants in the prospective study were aged about 18 to 90 years, lived in about two dozen United States geographic areas, and enrolled through a virtual design. To assign participants to cohorts, the prospective study relied on clinical history that participants themselves reported in a screening survey and a study questionnaire. Exposed participants had been in contact, within 2 weeks of entering the study, with a person who had a PCR-confirmed or clinician-diagnosed case of COVID-19. Mobile phlebotomists in the prospective study collected whole blood, serum and a nasopharyngeal or oropharyngeal swab from every participant. Prospective study participants could optionally give additional blood draws and questionnaires over an approximately two-month period. Blood samples from the prospective study were shipped frozen or at room temperature prior to DNA extraction.

This receptor was obtained from a woman aged 25 to 39 who had been exposed to COVID-19. The chain links TRBV7-8 with TRBJ2-1; TRBD2 lines up with 10 middle nucleotides. The sequenced sample was PBMCs or T cells enriched from blood (not recorded which). The CDR3 protein: CASSRGAGGRNEQFF. The nucleotides read TGTGCCAGCAGCCGAGGAGCGGGGGGGAGAAATGAGCAGTTCTTC.